This T cell receptor beta chain was profiled in a study of T cells after yellow fever vaccination. There are 13 residues in the CDR3. The V gene lost 3 bases and the J gene lost 7 bases, with 12 bases spanning the gap. Germline-derived CDR1 and CDR2 are SQVTM and ANQGSEA. This clonotype was found a few times. TCRdb re-called the 5' RACE reads with MiXCR, one entry per CDR3 protein. The sample shows 300,000 or so distinct CDR3 sequences, 7.5% to 9.5% of them seen only once. The chain uses TRBV29-1 and TRBJ1-4, with D hard to call. The sequence came from a man between 18 and 35 years old who received the YFV17D yellow fever vaccine. The starting material was CD4+ T cells sorted from PBMCs, obtained 5 days after the yellow fever booster vaccination. CDR3 residues: CSVDPGGGEKLFF. CDR3 DNA: TGCAGCGTTGATCCGGGCGGAGGTGAAAAACTGTTTTTT.